This TCR beta chain was captured in a study of immune evolution from preneoplasia to lung adenocarcinoma. V was clipped by 5 bases and J by 4 bases, with 5 bases between them. The CDR3 totals 11 residues. The germline V gene encodes CDR1 SEHNR and CDR2 FQNEAQ (reference sequence). The protocol was immunoSEQ multiplex PCR, while the TCRdb copy is restricted to in-frame clones and leaves out a portion. Of 35,000 or so clones listed, 74% are singletons. Patient tissue came from resections in Japan or China, 2014–2017. Nucleic acids came from premalignant or tumor cells enriched by macro-dissection. Sequencing was done on a sample of FFPE invasive lung adenocarcinoma tissue. J is TRBJ2-5 and V is TRBV7-9; D unresolved. The sequence came from a person between 55 and 69 years old with lung adenocarcinoma. CDR3 DNA sequence: TGTGCCAGCAGCCAGAGAGAGACCCAGTACTTC. This translates into CASSQRETQYF.